This T cell receptor (beta chain) was identified during a study of CD8+CD57+ T cells in acquired aplastic anemia. Looking at the study overall: Sorted CD4+ and CD8+ cells gave an average of roughly 3.5 ug of DNA. As sequenced from healthy donors, CD4+ cells averaged about 10 million reads. Findings of the study overall: About 29 CD8+ CDR3 sequences occurred in both the patients and the controls. Patients and controls had CD8+ Simpson's diversity values that were not significantly distinct.

In its sample, this clonotype was seen many times. Antigen: not known. V lost 6 bases to trimming and J lost 8 bases, with 19 bases between them. This CDR3 has 14 amino acids. Germline CDR1 is SNHLY and CDR2 is FYNNEI. CDR3 and TCR beta VDJ profiling relied on a genomic DNA template. TCRdb called the reads again in MiXCR, with one record for every CDR3 protein. There are roughly 190,000 distinct CDR3 sequences in the sample; around 50% occur only once, and approximately 15% lies in the top ten. This TCR was recovered from a human donor in good health, serving as a control. The chain uses TRBV2 and TRBJ2-5; D could derive from TRBD1 or TRBD2 (5 bases each). Source material: sorted CD4+, CD8+, or CD8+CD57+ T cells (not recorded which) from PBMCs. CDR3 sequence (DNA): TGTGCCAGCAGCCGAAGGGGTGGGGGTAGTACCCAGTACTTC. Protein sequence: CASSRRGGGSTQYF. Based on the CDR3 plus reference TRBV2 and TRBJ2-5, the full variable domain is EPEVTQTPSHQVTQMGQEVILRCVPISNHLYFYWYRQILGQKVEFLVSFYNNEISEKSEIFDDQFSVERPDGSNFTLKIRSTKLEDSAMYFCASSRRGGGSTQYFGPGTRLLVL.